Shown below are 12 T cell receptor beta chains from a single sample sequenced in a study. Via MiXCR, TCRdb re-called the 5' RACE reads, giving one row per CDR3 protein. The profile covers tens of thousands of distinct CDR3 sequences, with approximately 23% appearing a single time and 2.5% to 3% taken by the ten largest. Sequencing was done on a sample of memory CD4+ T cells sorted from a lymph node. Subset described: memory CD4+ T cells, CD4+CD45RO+CD25-. The source is a female donor with breast cancer.

V usage is TRBV4-1 and J usage is TRBJ2-1, with TRBD2 matching over 7 bases. V lost 0 bases to trimming and J lost 9 bases; unmatched junction nucleotides: 8. This CDR3 contains 15 residues. Germline V gives CDR1 MGHRA, CDR2 YSYEKL. CDR3 region: CASSQERGRAFEQFF. The CDR3 DNA follows: TGCGCCAGCAGCCAAGAGCGGGGGAGGGCCTTTGAGCAGTTCTTC.

The table lists this clonotype with many counts. Written as DNA, the CDR3 is TGTGCCAGCAGCTTAGCGGCCAGCTTGACAGGACCTACTAATGAAAAACTGTTTTTT. It codes for CASSLAASLTGPTNEKLFF. The chain recombines TRBV7-2 with TRBJ1-4; D is perhaps TRBD1 (6 bases). The V gene lost 0 bases and the J gene lost 2 bases, with 19 bases spanning the gap. This CDR3 region has 19 residues. Germline loops: CDR1 SGHTA, CDR2 FQGNSA.

This chain links TRBV4-1 with TRBJ2-1, with 11 bases fitting TRBD2. Trimming removed 3 bases from V and 3 bases from J; junction bases left unmatched: 10. The CDR3 is 18 amino acids. From germline, CDR1 is MGHRA and CDR2 YSYEKL. CDR3 DNA: TGCGCCAGCAGCCAGGTAGACATGGGACTAGCGGTCTACAATGAGCAGTTCTTC. Amino acids: CASSQVDMGLAVYNEQFF.

V usage is TRBV7-2 and J usage is TRBJ2-7; 7 nucleotides line up with TRBD1. V trimming: 4 bases; J trimming: 2 bases; junction bases outside the gene matches: 2. The CDR3 spans 13 residues. Germline V gives CDR1 SGHTA, CDR2 FQGNSA. CDR3 loop: CASSWDSTYEQYF. CDR3 bases: TGTGCCAGCAGCTGGGACAGTACCTACGAGCAGTACTTC.

The chain couples TRBV5-1 to TRBJ1-1; D perhaps matches TRBD1 (5 bases). Germline V gene lookup returns CDR1 SGHRS and CDR2 YFSETQ. V was trimmed by 4 bases and J by 0 bases, leaving 10 bases between them. The CDR3 is 14 amino acids. CDR3 nucleotides: TGCGCCAGCAGCCCACAGGATATGAACACTGAAGCTTTCTTT. Its translation: CASSPQDMNTEAFF.

A word on this clonotype: This may be a read error: a much more frequent sequence differs by one nucleotide. For the CDR3, the DNA is TGTGCCAGCAGTGTACTGGGAGGCAATCAGCCCCAGCATTTT. Translation gives CASSVLGGNQPQHF. The genes are TRBV12-3 or TRBV12-4 and TRBJ1-5; no definite D call. The CDR3 runs to 14 residues. The germline V and J ends were trimmed by 5 bases and 2 bases, with 10 bases remaining between them.

This clonotype was detected only a few times. The V call is TRBV18, the J call TRBJ1-6; 7 bases map to TRBD1. Germline trimming cut 9 bases from V and 5 bases from J; bases unmatched to any gene: 7. Germline loops: CDR1 KGHSH, CDR2 LQKENI. The CDR3 spans 14 residues. The CDR3 nucleotides are TGTGCCAGTACCGGGACAGTAAATAATTCACCCCTCCACTTT. The encoded protein is CASTGTVNNSPLHF.

This clonotype is labeled medium-sized. V is TRBV5-1 and J is TRBJ2-1, with 8 bases matching TRBD2. The germline V gene has CDR1 SGHRS and CDR2 YFSETQ. V shed 4 bases, J shed 8 bases, and the junction held 11 bases outside the gene matches. The CDR3 runs to 15 residues. This chain's CDR3 is CASSARGALADEQFF. CDR3 DNA: TGCGCCAGCAGCGCCCGGGGGGCACTAGCGGATGAGCAGTTCTTC.

The V call is TRBV6-5, the J call TRBJ2-7, with TRBD1 matching over 11 bases. V was pared by 6 bases and J by 11 bases, with 9 bases of the junction left unmatched. The germline V gene has CDR1 MNHEY and CDR2 SVGAGI. This CDR3 is built from 13 residues. The CDR3 DNA follows: TGTGCCAGCAGCCGAGGACAGGGGGCAGGGGAGTACTTC. It specifies CASSRGQGAGEYF.

This chain uses TRBV29-1 with TRBJ2-5; no definite D call. The V gene's germline CDR1 is SQVTM and CDR2 ANQGSEA. Trimming pared 5 bases from V and 1 base from J, leaving 11 bases between. This CDR3 spans 13 amino acids. CDR3 coding DNA: TGCAGCGTTAGCAGCCTAAGCCAAGAGACCCAGTACTTC. Its translation is CSVSSLSQETQYF. The full variable domain, with the rest looked up from reference TRBV29-1 and TRBJ2-5, is SAVISQKPSRDICQRGTSLTIQCQVDSQVTMMFWYRQQPGQSLTLIATANQGSEATYESGFVIDKFPISRPNLTFSTLTVSNMSPEDSSIYLCSVSSLSQETQYFGPGTRLLVL.

This clonotype was observed a few times. This rearrangement joins TRBV6-2 or TRBV6-3 to TRBJ2-1; 7 bases agree with TRBD1. The CDR3 has 12 amino acids. The germline gives CDR1 MNHEY, CDR2 SVGEGT. V lost 8 bases, J lost 8 bases, and 6 bases stayed unmatched. The CDR3 coding sequence is TGTGCCAGCGGCTGGACAGGCCATGAGCAGTTCTTC. Protein: CASGWTGHEQFF.

J is TRBJ2-5 and V is TRBV2; D might be TRBD1 (6 bases). The V end was cut by 6 bases, the J end by 1 base, with 9 bases between. Germline V gene sequence: CDR1 SNHLY, CDR2 FYNNEI. CDR3 length: 13 residues. The CDR3 DNA reads as TGTGCCAGCAGCAGGGACACCCAAGAGACCCAGTACTTC. Translated, it gives CASSRDTQETQYF.